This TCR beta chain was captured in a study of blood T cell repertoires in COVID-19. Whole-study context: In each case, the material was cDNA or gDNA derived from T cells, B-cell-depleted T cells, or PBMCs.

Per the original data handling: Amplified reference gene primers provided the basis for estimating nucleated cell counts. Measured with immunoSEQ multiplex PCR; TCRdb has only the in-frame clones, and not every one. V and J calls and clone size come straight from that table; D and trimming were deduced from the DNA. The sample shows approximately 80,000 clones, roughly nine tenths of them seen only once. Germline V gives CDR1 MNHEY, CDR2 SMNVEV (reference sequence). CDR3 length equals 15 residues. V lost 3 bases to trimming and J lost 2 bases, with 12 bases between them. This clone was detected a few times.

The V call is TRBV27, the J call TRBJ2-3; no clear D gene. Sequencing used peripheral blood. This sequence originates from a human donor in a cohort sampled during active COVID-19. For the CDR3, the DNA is TGTGCCAGCAGTTTGCGGAACCCCACCACAGATACGCAGTATTTT. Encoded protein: CASSLRNPTTDTQYF.